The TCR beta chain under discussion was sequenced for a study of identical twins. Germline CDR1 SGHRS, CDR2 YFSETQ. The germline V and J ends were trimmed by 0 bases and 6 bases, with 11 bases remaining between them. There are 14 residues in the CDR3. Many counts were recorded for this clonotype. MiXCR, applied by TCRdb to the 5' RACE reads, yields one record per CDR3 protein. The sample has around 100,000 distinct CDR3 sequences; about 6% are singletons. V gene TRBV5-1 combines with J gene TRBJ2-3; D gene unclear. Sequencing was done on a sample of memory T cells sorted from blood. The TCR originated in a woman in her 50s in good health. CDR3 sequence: CASSLAATQDTQYF. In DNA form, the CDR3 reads TGCGCCAGCAGCTTGGCGGCCACGCAGGATACGCAGTATTTT.